These 21 T cell receptor beta chains share one sample of origin, sequenced in a study of immune heterogeneity within non-small cell lung tumors. Multiplex PCR amplified TCR beta CDR3 with 32 V and 13 J primers. Via MiXCR, TCRdb re-called the multiplex PCR reads, giving one row per CDR3 protein. The sample has roughly 14,000 distinct CDR3 sequences; 25% to 35% are singletons. Bulk tumor genomic DNA was the template, and each sample received 600 to 700 ng. During surgery, several far-apart biopsies were obtained from every primary tumor. Enrolled patients presented with newly diagnosed, previously untreated non-small cell lung cancer and underwent curative surgery. The sequenced material came from lung tumor tissue. Source of these receptors: a man in his forties with non-small cell lung cancer.

Worth noting for this clonotype: This may be a read error: a much more frequent sequence differs by one nucleotide. This CDR3 is missing its conserved last phenylalanine or tryptophan, likely due to a read error. The V and J genes are TRBV7-8 and TRBJ2-7; D uncertain. The CDR3 covers 13 residues. Between the trimmed V and J ends, which lost 3 bases and 5 bases, there was a span of 11 bases. Germline V CDR1 and CDR2: SGHVS, FQNEAQ. DNA for the CDR3: TGTGCCAGCAGCTTCCTTTGGGCCAACGAGCAGTACTTA. It specifies CASSFLWANEQYL.

V gene TRBV7-9 combines with J gene TRBJ2-1, with 7 bases that match TRBD2. The germline gives CDR1 SEHNR, CDR2 FQNEAQ (reference sequence). J gave up 0 bases and V 7 bases, and 6 bases lay outside the gene matches. This CDR3 comprises 15 residues. DNA for the CDR3: TGTGCCAGCAACCCCCGGACTAGCTCCTACAATGAGCAGTTCTTC. The encoded protein is CASNPRTSSYNEQFF.

The rearrangement joins TRBV7-9 to TRBJ1-2; no firm D call. In germline, CDR1 is SEHNR, CDR2 FQNEAQ (reference sequence). V shed 1 base and J shed 4 bases, with 13 bases lying between them. There are 15 residues in the CDR3. The CDR3, as DNA: TGTGCCAGCAGCTTAGGCGTCCCTTACTCCTATGGCTACACCTTC. Encoded protein: CASSLGVPYSYGYTF. Variable domain in full (rest from reference TRBV7-9 and TRBJ1-2): DTGVSQNPRHKITKRGQNVTFRCDPISEHNRLYWYRQTLGQGPEFLTYFQNEAQLEKSRLLSDRFSAERPKGSFSTLEIQRTEQGDSAMYLCASSLGVPYSYGYTFGSGTRLTVV.

This clonotype was seen only a few times. The rearrangement uses TRBV6-2 or TRBV6-3 and TRBJ2-2; TRBD2 matches at 8 bases. From germline, CDR1 is MNHEY and CDR2 SVGEGT. CDR3 size: 20 residues. Trimming took 2 bases from V and 3 from J; bases not matched to a gene: 17. The CDR3 reads CASSYDPSRSGRGYTGELFF. The CDR3 DNA is TGTGCCAGCAGTTACGATCCGTCTCGAAGCGGGAGAGGCTACACCGGGGAGCTGTTTTTT.

The chain couples TRBV6-1 to TRBJ1-5, with D tentatively TRBD1 (5 bases). V was trimmed by 7 bases and J by 2 bases, leaving 9 bases between them. CDR3 length equals 13 residues. Germline CDR1 is MNHNS and CDR2 is SASEGT. As DNA, the CDR3 is TGTGCCAGCACGGGGGAGGGCAATCAGCCCCAGCATTTT. It yields the protein CASTGEGNQPQHF.

V and J are TRBV6-1 and TRBJ1-1; D might be TRBD1 (5 bases). This CDR3 is built from 14 residues. The germline CDR1 and CDR2 sequences are MNHNS and SASEGT. V dropped 7 bases and J dropped 4 bases, with 16 bases sitting between them. CDR3 in amino acids: CASILVGGSTEAFF. CDR3 sequence (DNA): TGTGCCAGCATCCTGGTTGGGGGGAGCACTGAAGCTTTCTTT.

As to this clonotype: Being one base from a much bigger clone, this may be a read error. The chain links TRBV25-1 to TRBJ1-5; unclear D gene. Trimming took off 4 bases at V and 5 bases at J, with 12 bases between the two ends. This CDR3 comprises 14 residues. Germline CDR1 and CDR2: MGHDK and SYGVNS. CDR3 nucleotide sequence: TGTGCCAGCAGTGCTGGGGTAGCGGATCAGCCCCAGCATTTT. Amino acids: CASSAGVADQPQHF.

This clonotype was seen only once. It may be a read error: a sequence one base away is much more abundant. The rearrangement joins TRBV5-1 to TRBJ2-1; the match to TRBD1 covers 8 bases. This CDR3 contains 13 residues. The junction had 5 bases not matched to a gene; V was cut back by 6 bases and J by 6 bases. Germline CDR1 is SGHRS and CDR2 is YFSETQ. This CDR3 reads CASNADRGNEQFF. In nucleotides, the CDR3 is TGCGCCAGCAACGCTGACAGGGGCAATGAGCAGTTCTTC.

A word on this clonotype: This clone may be a read error of a much larger clone one base away. The rearrangement links TRBV9 to TRBJ1-2, with D perhaps matching TRBD1 (6 bases). This CDR3 is 12 amino acids long. Germline loops: CDR1 SGDLS, CDR2 YYNGEE. The CDR3 nucleotides read TGTGACAGCAGCGCCGGACAGTTTGGCTACACCTTC. Translation: CDSSAGQFGYTF.

This rearrangement joins TRBV18 to TRBJ1-1; 7 nucleotides line up with TRBD1. V lost 1 base and J lost 1; bases outside the gene matches: 0. In germline, CDR1 is KGHSH, CDR2 LQKENI. The CDR3 is 14 residues long. The CDR3 loop reads CASSPRQGNTEAFF. DNA of the CDR3: TGTGCCAGCTCACCACGACAGGGGAACACTGAAGCTTTCTTT.

This clonotype was counted at least ten times. This chain connects TRBV15 to TRBJ1-5, with D tentatively TRBD1 (5 bases). The CDR3 covers 16 residues. Per the germline V gene, CDR1 is LNHNV and CDR2 is YYDKDF (reference sequence). V lost 0 bases, J lost 2 bases, and 11 bases lay in between. In DNA form, the CDR3 reads TGTGCCACCAGCAGAGACCAGGGAGGTGGCAATCAGCCCCAGCATTTT. Its translation: CATSRDQGGGNQPQHF.

As for this clonotype: The germline gene is not matched at one end of the junction; a read error may be the cause. This chain links TRBV12-3 or TRBV12-4 with TRBJ2-2; the D is unclear. CDR3 size: 14 residues. As DNA, the CDR3 is TGTGCCAGCAGCCCAAGGCCAGCCACCTGGGAGCTGTTTTTT. Amino acid sequence: CASSPRPATWELFF.

On this clonotype itself: A much larger clone differs from this one at a single base, so this may be a read error. The gene calls are TRBV7-6 and TRBJ1-5; D remains unclear. The CDR3 is made up of 13 amino acids. V was shortened by 2 bases and J by 7 bases, with 9 bases between the two germline ends. In germline, CDR1 is SGHVS, CDR2 FNYEAQ. CDR3 residues: CASSLRVVQPQHF. The CDR3 DNA reads as TGTGCCAGCAGCTTACGGGTAGTGCAGCCCCAGCATTTT. The whole variable domain, remainder taken from reference TRBV7-6 and TRBJ1-5, is GAGVSQSPRYKVTKRGQDVALRCDPISGHVSLYWYRQALGQGPEFLTYFNYEAQQDKSGLPNDRFSAERPEGSISTLTIQRTEQRDSAMYRCASSLRVVQPQHFGDGTRLSIL.

This clonotype was counted ten times or more. CDR3 in DNA: TGTGCCAGCAGCGCCTGGGACAGGGGGCCGGGTGGCTACACCTTC. This gives the protein CASSAWDRGPGGYTF. The V and J genes are TRBV9 and TRBJ1-2, with 12 nucleotides matching TRBD1. The length of the CDR3 is 15 residues. The V gene end was trimmed by 3 bases and the J gene end by 7 bases; junction bases not matched to a gene: 7. In germline, CDR1 is SGDLS, CDR2 YYNGEE. Supplemented by reference TRBV9 and TRBJ1-2, the full variable domain reads DSGVTQTPKHLITATGQRVTLRCSPRSGDLSVYWYQQSLDQGLQFLIQYYNGEERAKGNILERFSAQQFPDLHSELNLSSLELGDSALYFCASSAWDRGPGGYTFGSGTRLTVV.

This clonotype was seen repeatedly, ten times or more. V and J are TRBV19 and TRBJ2-1, with 11 bases fitting TRBD2. V lost 3 bases to trimming and J lost 8 bases; unmatched junction nucleotides: 6. The CDR3 consists of 15 residues. Germline loops: CDR1 LNHDA, CDR2 SQIVND (reference sequence). CDR3 bases: TGTGCCAGTAGTATTACTAGCGGGGGACGGGATGAGCAGTTCTTC. This sequence encodes CASSITSGGRDEQFF.

As concerns this clonotype: This may arise from a read error, as a much more abundant clone is one base away. This rearrangement joins TRBV19 to TRBJ1-4, with 10 bases that match TRBD1. Germline CDR1 reads LNHDA; CDR2 reads SQIVND (reference sequence). This CDR3 is 15 amino acids long. CDR3 residues: CASSIVTGGAEKPFF. CDR3 DNA: TGTGCCAGTAGTATCGTGACAGGGGGCGCGGAAAAACCGTTTTTT.

This clonotype is labeled as medium-sized (0.01 to 0.1%). The rearrangement uses TRBV11-2 and TRBJ2-7, with TRBD1 matching 8 bases. Germline V lookup: CDR1 SGHAT, CDR2 FQNNGV. This CDR3 contains 14 residues. The V segment lost 3 bases and the J segment 4 bases; nucleotides outside the gene matches: 5. DNA for the CDR3: TGTGCCAGCAGCTTTGGGACAGGTGAATACGAGCAGTACTTC. Protein: CASSFGTGEYEQYF. Looking up the rest from reference TRBV11-2 and TRBJ2-7 gives the full variable domain: EAGVAQSPRYKIIEKRQSVAFWCNPISGHATLYWYQQILGQGPKLLIQFQNNGVVDDSQLPKDRFSAERLKGVDSTLKIQPAKLEDSAVYLCASSFGTGEYEQYFGPGTRLTVT.

This clonotype was counted at least ten times. The chain carries TRBV20-1 and TRBJ2-3; 11 nucleotides agree with TRBD2. V dropped 6 bases and J dropped 3; count of bases not matched to a gene: 5. This CDR3 has 14 residues. Germline values: CDR1 DFQATT, CDR2 SNEGSKA (reference sequence). The CDR3 region has the DNA TGCAGTGCCCCCGCTAGCGGGAGGACAGATACGCAGTATTTT. It codes for CSAPASGRTDTQYF.

As for this clonotype: The junction shows a germline mismatch at one end, possibly a read error. CDR3 region: CSARRDRANEKMFF. The CDR3 DNA follows: TGCAGTGCCAGACGGGACAGAGCTAATGAAAAAATGTTTTTT. The genes are TRBV20-1 and TRBJ1-4, with 7 bases aligning to TRBD1. CDR1 is DFQATT and CDR2 is SNEGSKA in the germline V gene (reference sequence). There are 14 residues in the CDR3.

This clonotype was seen at least ten times. The chain is built from TRBV7-9 and TRBJ2-5, with 10 bases fitting TRBD2. CDR3 length: 15 residues. Germline V gene sequence: CDR1 SEHNR, CDR2 FQNEAQ (reference sequence). J gave up 2 bases and V 5 bases, and 5 bases lay outside the gene matches. CDR3 DNA sequence: TGTGCCAGCAGCAAACTAGCGGGATCTCAAGAGACCCAGTACTTC. This sequence encodes CASSKLAGSQETQYF.

On this clonotype itself: Possible read error: a much larger clone is one base away. This rearrangement joins TRBV6-1 to TRBJ2-1; 11 bases fit TRBD2. The CDR3 spans 14 residues. CDR1 is MNHNS and CDR2 is SASEGT in the germline V gene. V lost 6 bases, J lost 12 bases, and 10 bases stayed unmatched. CDR3 bases: TGTGCCAGCAGAGATAGCGGGAGGGATGGTGGGCAGTTCTTC. Its translation is CASRDSGRDGGQFF.